The 26 T cell receptor beta chains below were found in one sample sequenced in a study of breast tumors, draining lymph nodes, adjacent tissues. Using its own MiXCR run on the multiplex PCR reads, TCRdb lists one record per CDR3 protein. The sample lists roughly 220,000 distinct CDR3 sequences, around 35% seen once, with approximately 3.7% in the top ten. Axillary draining lymph nodes of breast cancer patients supplied the node samples. Input material: axillary lymph node tissue. These receptors all stem from a female donor with breast cancer. Some clones in this sample may be carry-over from other donors' samples.

A note on this clonotype: Given a much more abundant clone one base away, this may be a read error. The J gene is TRBJ2-6, the V gene TRBV5-6; unclear D gene. CDR3 length equals 14 residues. Germline V gives CDR1 SGHDT, CDR2 YYEEEE. CDR3 nucleotide sequence: TGTGCCAGCAGTCCAAGCTCTGCGGCCAACGTCCTGACTTTC. Protein sequence: CASSPSSAANVLTF.

This clonotype is medium-sized by share. This chain links TRBV14 with TRBJ2-7; D is unresolved. Germline V gives CDR1 SGHDN, CDR2 FVKESK. Trimming removed 2 bases from V and 4 bases from J, with 9 bases in between. CDR3 length equals 13 residues. The CDR3 DNA sequence: TGTGCCAGCAGCCAACAGGTCTGGTACGAGCAGTACTTC. Its protein is CASSQQVWYEQYF.

This clonotype was observed many times. J is TRBJ1-2 and V is TRBV5-1; 8 bases are shared with TRBD1. V was clipped by 3 bases and J by 3 bases; unmatched bases: 4. The CDR3 covers 14 residues. Germline V gene sequence: CDR1 SGHRS, CDR2 YFSETQ. The CDR3 DNA is TGCGCCAGCAGCTCGTTGGGACAGGACTATGGCTACACCTTC. Protein sequence: CASSSLGQDYGYTF.

Note on this clonotype: A much larger clone differs by one base, so this may be a read error. The V and J genes are TRBV20-1 and TRBJ2-3; D is possibly TRBD1 (5 bases). Germline V gene data show CDR1 as DFQATT and CDR2 as SNEGSKA (reference sequence). This CDR3 contains 14 residues. The CDR3 protein is CSAIQVPNTATQYF. DNA of the CDR3: TGCAGTGCAATACAGGTTCCCAACACAGCTACGCAGTATTTT.

This clonotype appeared many times. CDR3 DNA sequence: TGCGCCAGCAGCTTATACGGGAGTTTGGCAGATACGCAGTATTTT. Translating gives CASSLYGSLADTQYF. The chain employs TRBV5-1 and TRBJ2-3, with D possibly matching TRBD2 (6 bases). V was clipped by 2 bases and J by 4 bases, with 14 bases between them. CDR3 length equals 15 residues. Germline lookup yields CDR1 SGHRS and CDR2 YFSETQ.

The chain has TRBV27 and TRBJ2-3; TRBD2 agrees at 8 bases. Germline CDR1 reads MNHEY; CDR2 reads SMNVEV (reference sequence). The V and J ends lost 2 bases and 1 base, in that order; junction bases with no gene match: 8. This CDR3 is 17 amino acids long. CDR3 bases: TGTGCCAGCAGTTTAATCCCCGGGGGGGCCGGCACAGATACGCAGTATTTT. Protein product: CASSLIPGGAGTDTQYF.

This clonotype appeared a few times. The V and J genes are TRBV18 and TRBJ1-4, with 8 bases fitting TRBD1. The junction had 4 bases not matched to a gene; V was cut back by 6 bases and J by 7 bases. This CDR3 spans 13 amino acids. The germline CDR1 and CDR2 sequences are KGHSH and LQKENI. The DNA for the CDR3 is TGTGCCAGCTCCCGAGGGACAGGTGAAAAACTGTTTTTT. Translating it yields CASSRGTGEKLFF.

This clonotype has just one count. V gene TRBV7-9 combines with J gene TRBJ1-6; no clear D. The length of the CDR3 is 13 residues. V was cut by 4 bases and J by 7 bases, with 8 bases left in between. The germline CDR1 and CDR2 sequences are SEHNR and FQNEAQ (reference sequence). CDR3 bases: TGTGCCAGCAGCTCCTTGGAAAATTCACCCCTCCACTTT. It is translated as CASSSLENSPLHF.

For the CDR3, the DNA is TGCGCCAGCAGCTCCTTCGGGCAGGGTGCCAACGTCCTGACTTTC. It encodes CASSSFGQGANVLTF. The chain joins TRBV5-1 to TRBJ2-6; maybe TRBD1 (5 bases). Trimming stripped 3 bases from V and 7 bases from J, with 14 bases between. CDR1 is SGHRS and CDR2 is YFSETQ in the germline V gene. The CDR3 loop spans 15 amino acids. The full variable domain, rest sourced from reference TRBV5-1 and TRBJ2-6, is KAGVTQTPRYLIKTRGQQVTLSCSPISGHRSVSWYQQTPGQGLQFLFEYFSETQRNKGNFPGRFSGRQFSNSRSEMNVSTLELGDSALYLCASSSFGQGANVLTFGAGSRLTVL.

Notes on this clonotype: Germline and junction disagree at one end, which may indicate a read error. V is TRBV7-9 and J is TRBJ1-6, with 9 positions matching TRBD1. Germline CDR1 SEHNR, CDR2 FQNEAQ (reference sequence). The CDR3 totals 15 residues. The CDR3: CACSLEDRGVSPLHF. The CDR3 DNA reads as TGTGCCTGCAGCTTAGAGGACAGGGGAGTTTCACCCCTCCACTTT. The variable domain in full, with the rest retrieved from reference TRBV7-9 and TRBJ1-6, is DTGVSQNPRHKITKRGQNVTFRCDPISEHNRLYWYRQTLGQGPEFLTYFQNEAQLEKSRLLSDRFSAERPKGSFSTLEIQRTEQGDSAMYLCACSLEDRGVSPLHFGNGTRLTVT.

The chain recombines TRBV28 with TRBJ2-2, with 10 bases matching TRBD1. V dropped 4 bases and J dropped 1; count of bases not matched to a gene: 3. The CDR3 extends over 16 amino acids. CDR1 is MDHEN and CDR2 is SYDVKM in the germline V gene. CDR3 nucleotide sequence: TGTGCCAGCAGTTCAAGGACAGGGGGGAACACCGGGGAGCTGTTTTTT. Protein sequence: CASSSRTGGNTGELFF.

The chain carries TRBV7-9 and TRBJ2-3, with TRBD1 matching over 8 bases. Germline CDR1 reads SEHNR; CDR2 reads FQNEAQ (reference sequence). This CDR3 has 15 residues. J was trimmed by 0 bases and V by 5 bases; bases with no gene match: 4. The CDR3 coding sequence is TGTGCCAGCAGCCCAGGGGGCCCTAGCACAGATACGCAGTATTTT. Protein: CASSPGGPSTDTQYF.

This clonotype was counted ten times or more. The chain links TRBV6-5 to TRBJ1-2, with D possibly being TRBD1 (6 bases). Germline CDR1 reads MNHEY; CDR2 reads SVGAGI. The CDR3 contains 14 residues. V was pared by 3 bases and J by 6 bases, with 14 bases between. The CDR3 protein is CASSYSGGIDGYTF. DNA for the CDR3: TGTGCCAGCAGTTATAGCGGGGGCATCGATGGCTACACCTTC.

The chain has TRBV3-1 and TRBJ1-4; a possible D gene is TRBD1 (5 bases). Germline V lookup: CDR1 LGHDT, CDR2 YNNKEL (reference sequence). V was trimmed by 3 bases and J by 11 bases, leaving 13 bases between them. The CDR3 runs to 13 residues. The CDR3 loop is CASSQTSGGKLFF. The CDR3 region has the DNA TGTGCCAGCAGCCAGACAAGCGGGGGGAAACTGTTTTTT.

As concerns this clonotype: One base away lies a much larger clone, so this may be a sequencing read error. This CDR3 is CATSAGFYNEQLF. CDR3 coding DNA: TGTGCCACCAGCGCCGGGTTTTACAATGAGCAGCTCTTC. The chain recombines TRBV15 with TRBJ2-1; D is undetermined. CDR3 length equals 13 residues. From germline, CDR1 is LNHNV and CDR2 YYDKDF (reference sequence). Based on the CDR3 plus reference TRBV15 and TRBJ2-1, the full variable domain is DAMVIQNPRYQVTQFGKPVTLSCSQTLNHNVMYWYQQKSSQAPKLLFHYYDKDFNNEADTPDNFQSRRPNTSFCFLDIRSPGLGDTAMYLCATSAGFYNEQLFGPGTRLTVL.

The V gene is TRBV5-6, the J gene TRBJ1-6; the D gene is possibly TRBD1 (5 bases). V was shortened by 6 bases and J by 10 bases, with 23 bases between the two germline ends. Germline CDR1 reads SGHDT; CDR2 reads YYEEEE. This CDR3 comprises 16 residues. CDR3 amino acids: CASTILGTGERSPLHF. Written as DNA, the CDR3 is TGTGCCAGCACCATCCTCGGGACGGGGGAGAGGTCACCCCTCCACTTT.

This clonotype has a count of ten or more. The genes are TRBV9 and TRBJ2-7, with TRBD2 matching 7 bases. With V trimmed by 0 bases and J by 3 bases, 3 bases remained unmatched. The CDR3 runs 14 residues. Per germline, CDR1 SGDLS and CDR2 YYNGEE. CDR3 sequence: CASSVVAGGYEQYF. CDR3 sequence (DNA): TGTGCCAGCAGCGTAGTAGCGGGCGGCTACGAGCAGTACTTC.

This clonotype was counted only a few times. This may stem from a read error, because a much larger clone lies one nucleotide away. Given the absence of the conserved phenylalanine or tryptophan at the CDR3 end, a read error is likely. The chain links TRBV7-2 to TRBJ1-2, with a weak D call TRBD1 (6 bases). CDR3 length: 14 residues. Trimming removed 4 bases from V and 5 bases from J, with 14 bases in between. Germline V lookup: CDR1 SGHTA, CDR2 FQGNSA. The CDR3 nucleotides read TGTGCCAGCAGCTCAGACCGGGGGCCTTATGGCTACACCCTC. Its translation: CASSSDRGPYGYTL.

This clonotype was picked up a small number of times. A much larger clone lies a single base off, so this may be a read error. The rearrangement joins TRBV20-1 to TRBJ2-5; 9 nucleotides line up with TRBD2. The CDR3 has 16 residues. Germline trimming cut 0 bases from V and 1 base from J; bases unmatched to any gene: 6. Germline assignment: CDR1 DFQATT and CDR2 SNEGSKA (reference sequence). The DNA of the CDR3 is TGCAGTGCTAGAGATCTAAAGCGGGAGGCCCAAGAGACCCAGTACTTC. Its protein is CSARDLKREAQETQYF.

At least ten counts were recorded for this clonotype. The V and J genes are TRBV7-2 and TRBJ2-1; D unresolved. Looked up from germline, CDR1 is SGHTA and CDR2 is FQGNSA. Trimming left V 3 bases short and J 10 bases short, with 16 bases between. The CDR3 consists of 14 residues. CDR3 in amino acids: CASSLARGRAEQFF. The CDR3 DNA is TGTGCCAGCAGCTTGGCCCGAGGAAGGGCCGAGCAGTTCTTC.

In its sample, this clonotype was seen many times. The CDR3 sequence: CASSLTGPPQPQHF. The CDR3 DNA sequence: TGCGCCAGCAGCCTCACAGGGCCGCCTCAGCCCCAGCATTTT. The chain recombines TRBV5-1 with TRBJ1-5, with TRBD1 as a possible D gene (6 bases). Germline V gives CDR1 SGHRS, CDR2 YFSETQ. CDR3 length equals 14 residues. The ends were cut back, 4 bases at V and 6 bases at J, with 14 bases in the middle.

The chain is built from TRBV7-2 and TRBJ1-1; no clear D gene. V lost 4 bases, J lost 4 bases, and 10 bases lay in between. CDR1 SGHTA and CDR2 FQGNSA come from the germline V gene. CDR3 length: 13 residues. CDR3 sequence: CASSWQQSTEAFF. Written as DNA, the CDR3 is TGTGCCAGCAGCTGGCAACAAAGCACTGAAGCTTTCTTT.

The chain uses TRBV6-2 or TRBV6-3 and TRBJ2-3, with TRBD2 identical over 7 bases. Germline V gene lookup returns CDR1 MNHEY and CDR2 SVGEGT. Losses at the gene ends were 2 bases for V and 1 base for J; bases not matched to a gene: 6. The CDR3 has 16 amino acids. Written as DNA, the CDR3 is TGTGCCAGCAGTTACGGGGATCTAGCGGGCACAGATACGCAGTATTTT. It encodes CASSYGDLAGTDTQYF.

Turning to this clonotype: A junction boundary mismatches the germline segment, possibly from a read error. The chain couples TRBV7-2 to TRBJ1-2; perhaps TRBD1 as D (6 bases). Germline V gene data show CDR1 as SGHTA and CDR2 as FQGNSA. CDR3 size: 15 residues. CDR3 region: CASSSSGGAIDGYPF. The CDR3 DNA reads TGTGCCAGCAGCTCTAGCGGGGGGGCCATCGATGGCTACCCCTTC.

This clonotype was counted only a few times. This clone may be a read error of a much larger clone one base away. This sequence joins TRBV5-1 and TRBJ1-2; TRBD1 matches at 9 bases. The CDR3 has 17 residues. Germline V lookup: CDR1 SGHRS, CDR2 YFSETQ. The chain's CDR3 is CASGLGGQGSDSDGYTF. The CDR3 nucleotides read TGCGCCAGCGGCTTGGGGGGACAGGGTTCGGATTCGGATGGCTACACCTTC.

This clonotype came up many times. The V gene is TRBV5-1, the J gene TRBJ2-2; D is tentatively TRBD1 or TRBD2 (6 bases each). This CDR3 has 16 amino acids. CDR1 is SGHRS and CDR2 is YFSETQ in the germline V gene. Trimming shortened V by 4 bases and J by 6 bases, and 19 bases separated the two germline ends. CDR3: CASSRAGTRLAGELFF. In DNA form, the CDR3 reads TGCGCCAGCAGCCGGGCCGGGACAAGACTAGCCGGGGAGCTGTTTTTT.